Listed below are T cell receptor beta chains from one sample, sequenced in a study of blood T cell repertoires in COVID-19. Sequencing was performed with immunoSEQ multiplex PCR; in TCRdb, only in-frame clones are kept and a portion is missing. The table lists fewer than 30,000 clones, over 75% of them singletons. The specimen sequenced was peripheral blood. The receptors originated from a human donor in a cohort sampled during active COVID-19. CDR3s include the opening cysteine and the closing phenylalanine or tryptophan. The order of the fields is D gene, clone size, J gene, V gene, CDR3 protein, CDR3 DNA. A D gene is named only where the DNA matches it firmly. Some rows have no size entry. The others give once, few or many, or a class for an expanded clone.

D: TRBD1; size: NA; J: TRBJ1-1; V: TRBV7-2; CDR3: CASSPPGDRGPGAFF; DNA: TGTGCCAGCAGCCCACCAGGGGACAGGGGGCCAGGAGCTTTCTTT
D: NA; size: NA; J: TRBJ1-2; V: TRBV3-1/TRBV3-2; CDR3: CASSQERRELIDGYTF; DNA: TGTGCCAGCAGCCAAGAAAGGAGGGAATTAATAGATGGCTACACCTTC
D: NA; size: NA; J: TRBJ2-3; V: TRBV5-1; CDR3: CASNGWSRADTQYF; DNA: TGCGCCAGCAATGGATGGTCGCGGGCAGATACGCAGTATTTT
D: NA; size: NA; J: TRBJ2-7; V: TRBV14; CDR3: CASSQDSQKQQQQYF; DNA: TGTGCCAGCAGCCAAGACTCCCAGAAACAGCAGCAGCAGTACTTC
D: NA; size: NA; J: TRBJ2-1; V: TRBV29-1; CDR3: CSGRVVSYNEQFF; DNA: TGCAGCGGACGGGTTGTCTCCTACAATGAGCAGTTCTTC
D: TRBD2; size: NA; J: TRBJ2-2; V: TRBV24-1; CDR3: CATSGRGLAGGLLNTGELFF; DNA: TGTGCCACCAGTGGTCGGGGACTAGCGGGGGGTCTCCTGAACACCGGGGAGCTGTTTTTT
D: NA; size: NA; J: TRBJ1-2; V: TRBV29-1; CDR3: CSVRQASNYGYTF; DNA: TGCAGCGTCCGACAGGCCTCTAACTATGGCTACACCTTC
D: NA; size: NA; J: TRBJ2-1; V: TRBV6-6; CDR3: CASSSPEMRLF; DNA: TGTGCCAGCAGTTCCCCCGAAATGAGGCTCTTC
D: TRBD1; size: NA; J: TRBJ1-1; V: TRBV4-2; CDR3: CASSQIDRARMNTEAFF; DNA: TGTGCCAGCAGCCAAATTGACAGGGCCAGGATGAACACTGAAGCTTTCTTT
D: NA; size: NA; J: TRBJ2-7; V: TRBV25-1; CDR3: CATHGAIEQYF; DNA: TGTGCCACCCACGGAGCCATTGAGCAGTACTTC
D: NA; size: NA; J: TRBJ1-2; V: TRBV18; CDR3: CASSVQVRYGYTF; DNA: TGTGCCAGCTCAGTTCAGGTCCGCTATGGCTACACCTTC
D: NA; size: few; J: TRBJ1-3; V: TRBV7-6; CDR3: CASSSDTSGNTIYF; DNA: TGTGCCAGCAGCTCGGACACCTCTGGAAACACCATATATTTT
D: TRBD1; size: medium-sized; J: TRBJ1-1; V: TRBV27; CDR3: CASSLGGGANTEAFF; DNA: TGTGCCAGCAGTTTAGGAGGGGGCGCGAACACTGAAGCTTTCTTT
D: NA; size: NA; J: TRBJ1-5; V: TRBV4-1; CDR3: CASSQDRVFNQPQHF; DNA: TGCGCCAGCAGCCAAGACCGGGTCTTCAATCAGCCCCAGCATTTT
D: TRBD1; size: NA; J: TRBJ1-2; V: TRBV2; CDR3: CASSGGQGAYYGYTF; DNA: TGTGCCAGCAGTGGAGGACAGGGTGCTTACTATGGCTACACCTTC
D: TRBD1; size: few; J: TRBJ1-6; V: TRBV10-3; CDR3: CAISPGTAGNSPLHF; DNA: TGTGCCATCAGTCCCGGGACAGCCGGGAATTCACCCCTCCACTTT
D: TRBD1; size: once; J: TRBJ1-4; V: TRBV10-3; CDR3: CAISESGQTLNEKLFF; DNA: TGTGCCATCAGTGAGTCGGGACAGACTTTAAATGAAAAACTGTTTTTT
D: NA; size: NA; J: TRBJ1-1; V: TRBV7-9; CDR3: CASSLRGTMNTEAFF; DNA: TGTGCCAGCAGCTTACGCGGAACCATGAACACTGAAGCTTTCTTT
D: TRBD1; size: NA; J: TRBJ1-4; V: TRBV4-1; CDR3: CASSRTGEDEKLFF; DNA: TGCGCCAGCAGCCGGACAGGGGAGGATGAAAAACTGTTTTTT
D: NA; size: NA; J: TRBJ1-3; V: TRBV19; CDR3: CASSITAGNTIYF; DNA: TGTGCCAGTAGTATTACCGCGGGAAACACCATATATTTT
D: TRBD2; size: NA; J: TRBJ2-1; V: TRBV4-1; CDR3: CASSHPPGTSGGYNEQFF; DNA: TGCGCCAGCAGCCATCCCCCGGGGACTAGCGGGGGATACAATGAGCAGTTCTTC
D: NA; size: NA; J: TRBJ2-2; V: TRBV7-3; CDR3: CASSSQLQGDTGELFF; DNA: TGTGCCAGCAGCTCTCAGCTACAGGGTGACACCGGGGAGCTGTTTTTT
D: TRBD1; size: few; J: TRBJ1-1; V: TRBV7-2; CDR3: CASRSDRGPAEAFF; DNA: TGTGCCAGCCGCTCCGACAGGGGTCCAGCTGAAGCTTTCTTT
D: NA; size: once; J: TRBJ1-1; V: TRBV27; CDR3: CASSLFGESSEAFF; DNA: TGTGCCAGCAGTTTATTTGGGGAGAGTTCTGAAGCTTTCTTT
D: NA; size: NA; J: TRBJ2-3; V: TRBV9; CDR3: CASSVEAGAQYF; DNA: TGTGCCAGCAGCGTAGAGGCAGGGGCGCAGTATTTT
D: NA; size: once; J: TRBJ2-2; V: TRBV12-3/TRBV12-4; CDR3: CASSLVGAGELFF; DNA: TGTGCCAGCAGTTTAGTGGGAGCAGGGGAGCTGTTTTTT
D: NA; size: NA; J: TRBJ2-5; V: TRBV4-2; CDR3: CASSQVSSRGGTETQYF; DNA: TGTGCCAGCAGCCAAGTCTCTTCTAGGGGAGGTACAGAGACCCAGTACTTC
D: TRBD1; size: NA; J: TRBJ2-1; V: TRBV7-2; CDR3: CASSLGTGYRNEQFF; DNA: TGTGCCAGCAGCTTAGGGACAGGGTATAGGAATGAGCAGTTCTTC
D: TRBD2; size: NA; J: TRBJ2-2; V: TRBV7-3; CDR3: CASSATSAGGTGELFF; DNA: TGTGCCAGCAGCGCCACTAGCGCGGGGGGAACCGGGGAGCTGTTTTTT
D: NA; size: NA; J: TRBJ1-1; V: TRBV5-1; CDR3: CASSLPGENTEAFF; DNA: TGCGCCAGCAGCCTGCCTGGAGAGAACACTGAAGCTTTCTTT
D: NA; size: NA; J: TRBJ2-7; V: TRBV11-2; CDR3: CASSPRTDTYEQYF; DNA: TGTGCCAGCAGCCCAAGAACAGACACCTACGAGCAGTACTTC
D: TRBD1; size: NA; J: TRBJ2-7; V: TRBV18; CDR3: CASSRDSSYEQYF; DNA: TGTGCCAGCTCTAGGGACAGCTCCTACGAGCAGTACTTC
D: NA; size: NA; J: TRBJ2-2; V: TRBV10-3; CDR3: CAIGPLASAGELFF; DNA: TGTGCCATCGGTCCCTTGGCCTCCGCCGGGGAGCTGTTTTTT
D: NA; size: NA; J: TRBJ2-2; V: TRBV5-1; CDR3: CASRPGAPNTGELFF; DNA: TGCGCCAGCAGACCCGGAGCCCCGAACACCGGGGAGCTGTTTTTT
D: NA; size: medium-sized; J: TRBJ1-5; V: TRBV21-1; CDR3: CASKGGGSNQPQHF; DNA: TGTGCCAGCAAAGGTGGGGGGAGCAATCAGCCCCAGCATTTT
D: NA; size: NA; J: TRBJ2-7; V: TRBV7-2; CDR3: CASSFPDSTLVSPYF; DNA: TGTGCCAGCAGCTTTCCCGACAGTACACTGGTGTCCCCATACTTC
D: NA; size: once; J: TRBJ1-3; V: TRBV29-1; CDR3: CSVVYELTPGNTIYF; DNA: TGCAGCGTTGTATACGAGCTTACTCCTGGAAACACCATATATTTT
D: NA; size: NA; J: TRBJ2-7; V: TRBV19; CDR3: CASSMGRLRHFYEQYF; DNA: TGTGCCAGTAGTATGGGGCGGCTCAGGCACTTCTACGAGCAGTACTTC
D: TRBD1; size: NA; J: TRBJ2-7; V: TRBV7-8; CDR3: CASSPSWYGQGINKSSYEQYF; DNA: TGTGCCAGCAGCCCCTCTTGGTATGGACAGGGGATCAATAAGAGCTCCTACGAGCAGTACTTC
D: TRBD1; size: NA; J: TRBJ2-3; V: TRBV5-5; CDR3: CASSLGTGMTDTQYF; DNA: TGTGCCAGCAGCCTCGGGACAGGGATGACAGATACGCAGTATTTT